What follows is one TCR beta chain and its context. It lacks a known antigen. Per-nucleotide qualities are absent, and no much larger clonotype sits a single base away. The data belong to a study of pediatric ulcerative colitis (dated by TCRdb to about 2019). Looking at the study overall: Among the ulcerative colitis patients, about seven had pancolitis and two had left-sided colitis, and histology in every patient was consistent with ulcerative colitis. Nine or ten newly diagnosed, treatment-naive pediatric ulcerative colitis patients and a handful of non-IBD control children each provided paired blood and rectal samples. By Pediatric Ulcerative Colitis Activity Index, a couple of patients had mild disease, four had moderate disease and three had acute severe colitis. Overall study outcomes, separate from this receptor: A couple of rectal CDR3 clonotypes turned up in every ulcerative colitis patient but in none of the controls. Features of the rectal repertoire distinguished controls, mild-moderate colitis patients and acute severe colitis patients, and in acute severe colitis, rectal diversity was reduced because of clonal expansions. Autologous blood-rectal clonal overlap was significantly higher in ulcerative colitis patients than in controls, suggesting increased T cell trafficking to inflamed tissue. The healthy control group was small, consisting of only a few individuals. Blood-derived T cells may have been included in rectal pinch biopsies, especially in patients with overt colitis. For technical reasons, blood samples from two patients gave substantially fewer templates, and these samples were excluded from the blood-rectal overlap analysis. Repertoires were derived from total lymphocyte DNA, so rare subsets such as regulatory T cells may have patterns not reflected.

According to the germline V gene, CDR1 reads SGHAT and CDR2 reads FQNNGV. The germline ends are 16 bases apart after V is trimmed by 5 bases and J by 3 bases. Measured from the cysteine to the phenylalanine, the CDR3 is 15 residues long. CDR3 DNA is the only sequence kept; it has 45 bases, read in frame from the first base. During colonoscopy, one to two pinch biopsies were obtained from the rectum for research purposes. No immunosuppressive medication had been given to the ulcerative colitis patients before the diagnostic colonoscopy. Before DNA was isolated, the rectal biopsies underwent proteinase K digestion. The Wizard kit (Promega) was used to extract genomic DNA from the blood and intestinal samples. Rearranged CDR3 beta regions were amplified from genomic DNA with multiplex V and J primers using the immunoSEQ TRB Survey service. To keep sequencing depth the same across samples, survey-level depth of up to 500,000 reads per sample was applied. The libraries were purified, combined into pools and sequenced with Illumina technology. For the original study's pipeline: immunoSEQ online tools were used for productive clonality, sample overlap, pairwise scatters, CDR3 beta length, V/D/J gene usage and productiveness. Calculated diversity was defined as the number of unique rearrangements divided by total templates times 100, and Shannon and Simpson indices were additionally computed. Principal component analysis was performed on Z-score normalized data with the R prcomp function and the ggbiplot package. Blood-rectal clonal overlap within each subject was quantified with Morisita's index. TCRdb stores this immuneACCESS table with in-frame sequences only. Part of the clones is absent; in the studies checked, under half of the shortfall reflects unresolved V genes, and no reason is known for the rest. The DNA gave D and trimming, while V, J and clone size come from that table. This sample has more than 40,000 clones in its table, and around 76% of those were observed once. About 4% of the sample rests with the top ten.

The receptor was derived from a girl aged 5 to 17 with moderate ulcerative colitis. Sequencing was performed on gut tissue. This receptor chain uses TRBV11-2 and TRBJ1-1; the D segment could be TRBD1, given 6 matching bases. The CDR3 reads CASSVNRALYTEAFF. Here is the DNA: TGTGCCAGCAGCGTTAACAGGGCGTTGTACACTGAAGCTTTCTTT.